These 18 T cell receptor beta chains originate from one sample sequenced in a study of T cells after somatic rescue of genetic block. Assay: immunoSEQ multiplex PCR; the TCRdb copy retains only in-frame clones and omits some. The repertoire holds fewer than 150,000 clones, with just over 90% as singletons. Input material: peripheral blood mononuclear cells (PBMCs). These receptors were taken from a woman aged 18-30 years.

Only one count was recorded for this clone. This chain joins TRBV19 and TRBJ2-7; possibly TRBD2 for D (6 bases). Germline assignment: CDR1 LNHDA and CDR2 SQIVND (reference sequence). This CDR3 has 14 residues. V lost 4 bases to trimming and J lost 0 bases, with 10 bases between them. The CDR3 region is CASSTGGVSYEQYF. Written as DNA, the CDR3 is TGTGCCAGTAGTACTGGAGGGGTCTCCTACGAGCAGTACTTC.

The CDR3 DNA reads TGTGCCAGTAACTCCGGGACAGGGAGCTCCTACGAGCAGTACTTC. It yields the protein CASNSGTGSSYEQYF. The chain has TRBV19 and TRBJ2-7, with 9 bases that match TRBD1. The germline CDR1 and CDR2 sequences are LNHDA and SQIVND (reference sequence). The CDR3 has 15 amino acids. V lost 7 bases to trimming and J lost 0 bases; unmatched junction nucleotides: 7.

The chain uses TRBV5-6 and TRBJ1-1; D gene ambiguous. The CDR3 spans 14 residues. Germline V gene sequence: CDR1 SGHDT, CDR2 YYEEEE. V was cut by 2 bases and J by 1 base, with 9 bases left in between. CDR3 sequence reads: CASSFGGENTEAFF. The CDR3 DNA follows: TGTGCCAGCAGCTTCGGCGGCGAGAACACTGAAGCTTTCTTT.

The V call is TRBV27, the J call TRBJ1-4; D is ambiguous. V dropped 8 bases and J dropped 0 bases, with 13 bases sitting between them. Germline CDR1 MNHEY, CDR2 SMNVEV (reference sequence). This CDR3 has 15 amino acids. The CDR3 spells CASGLVRTTNEKLFF. In DNA, the CDR3 is TGTGCCAGCGGGCTTGTCCGGACAACTAATGAAAAACTGTTTTTT.

The chain carries TRBV19 and TRBJ1-2; a possible D gene is TRBD1 (5 bases). This CDR3 is built from 16 residues. The V and J ends lost 3 bases and 6 bases respectively, with 20 bases between them. Germline V CDR1 and CDR2: LNHDA, SQIVND (reference sequence). The CDR3 region is CASSINFRGGKNGYTF. The DNA of the CDR3 is TGTGCCAGTAGTATTAATTTTAGGGGTGGAAAAAATGGCTACACCTTC.

This clone was observed once. CDR3 in amino acids: CAISDNGQGGPETQYF. Written as DNA, the CDR3 is TGTGCCATCAGTGATAATGGACAGGGGGGCCCAGAGACCCAGTACTTC. This chain links TRBV10-3 with TRBJ2-5; 10 nucleotides agree with TRBD1. The V gene end was trimmed by 3 bases and the J gene end by 4 bases; junction bases not matched to a gene: 8. The CDR3 loop spans 16 amino acids. Germline-derived CDR1 and CDR2 are ENHRY and SYGVKD.

The gene calls are TRBV18 and TRBJ1-3, with no clear D. This CDR3 is 17 amino acids long. The V gene lost 2 bases and the J gene lost 0 bases, with 14 bases spanning the gap. The germline V gene encodes CDR1 KGHSH and CDR2 LQKENI. The CDR3 DNA is TGTGCCAGCTCACCAGAGGGAAGCGGAAGCTCTGGAAACACCATATATTTT. Protein: CASSPEGSGSSGNTIYF. Full variable domain (missing parts from reference TRBV18 and TRBJ1-3): NAGVMQNPRHLVRRRGQEARLRCSPMKGHSHVYWYRQLPEEGLKFMVYLQKENIIDESGMPKERFSAEFPKEGPSILRIQQVVRGDSAAYFCASSPEGSGSSGNTIYFGEGSWLTVV.

The chain couples TRBV5-3 to TRBJ2-4; D is unclear. TRBV5-3 is an ORF, and what it does is uncertain. CDR3 length: 12 residues. Trimming pared 7 bases from V and 7 bases from J, leaving 12 bases between. CDR3 region: CARGQSVNIQYF. In DNA form, the CDR3 reads TGTGCCAGAGGGCAAAGTGTTAACATTCAGTACTTC.

The chain joins TRBV30 to TRBJ1-1; 10 bases match TRBD1. The CDR3 length is 13 residues. Germline V gene data show CDR1 as GTSNPN and CDR2 as SVGIG (reference sequence). V trimming: 5 bases; J trimming: 5 bases; junction bases outside the gene matches: 5. CDR3 DNA sequence: TGTGCCTGGGAACGGGACAGGGGAACTGAAGCTTTCTTT. Its translation: CAWERDRGTEAFF.

The J gene is TRBJ2-3, the V gene TRBV11-2, with a tentative D call TRBD2 (6 bases). V was clipped by 1 base and J by 6 bases, with 14 bases between them. The germline CDR1 and CDR2 sequences are SGHAT and FQNNGV. The CDR3 length is 15 residues. Here the CDR3 reads CASSLVGGVSDTQYF. CDR3 sequence (DNA): TGTGCCAGCAGCTTAGTGGGCGGGGTCAGTGATACGCAGTATTTT.

The rearrangement uses TRBV6-5 and TRBJ1-1; maybe TRBD1 (6 bases). The CDR3 covers 13 residues. The V gene lost 5 bases and the J gene lost 3 bases, with 10 bases spanning the gap. From germline, CDR1 is MNHEY and CDR2 SVGAGI. The CDR3 loop reads CASSPGVDTEAFF. DNA for the CDR3: TGTGCCAGCAGTCCAGGGGTTGACACTGAAGCTTTCTTT.

CDR3 DNA sequence: TGTGCCAGCAGCCCCAGGAGGATTAGCGGGGGCCCCTGGGGGATCGGGGAGCTGTTTTTT. The encoded protein is CASSPRRISGGPWGIGELFF. V and J are TRBV9 and TRBJ2-2; 9 nucleotides match TRBD2. CDR3 length equals 20 residues. CDR1 and CDR2 (germline): SGDLS, YYNGEE. J was trimmed by 7 bases and V by 4 bases; bases with no gene match: 23.

This sequence joins TRBV7-2 and TRBJ2-7, with D maybe TRBD1 (7 bases). The CDR3 has 16 amino acids. V dropped 2 bases and J dropped 0 bases, with 14 bases sitting between them. Germline V gene lookup returns CDR1 SGHTA and CDR2 FQGNSA. The CDR3 nucleotides read TGTGCCAGCAGCTTAAGGGGGGACAGATTCTCCTACGAGCAGTACTTC. It specifies CASSLRGDRFSYEQYF.

The CDR3 here is CASSIAAGGRETQYF. The CDR3 DNA reads as TGTGCCAGTAGTATCGCTGCGGGGGGTCGAGAGACCCAGTACTTC. The rearrangement links TRBV19 to TRBJ2-5; 8 bases line up with TRBD2. The CDR3 covers 15 residues. V lost 3 bases to trimming and J lost 4 bases; unmatched junction nucleotides: 7. Germline lookup yields CDR1 LNHDA and CDR2 SQIVND (reference sequence). Complete variable domain (other parts from reference TRBV19 and TRBJ2-5): DGGITQSPKYLFRKEGQNVTLSCEQNLNHDAMYWYRQDPGQGLRLIYYSQIVNDFQKGDIAEGYSVSREKKESFPLTVTSAQKNPTAFYLCASSIAAGGRETQYFGPGTRLLVL.

The gene calls are TRBV4-2 and TRBJ2-1; the D is unclear. V dropped 0 bases and J dropped 8 bases, with 11 bases sitting between them. The germline V gene encodes CDR1 LGHNA and CDR2 YNFKEQ. The CDR3 loop spans 14 amino acids. The CDR3 spells CASSQEAERDEQFF. CDR3 in DNA: TGTGCCAGCAGCCAAGAGGCAGAAAGAGATGAGCAGTTCTTC.

This clone is a singleton in its sample. The chain joins TRBV9 to TRBJ1-4; tentatively, D is TRBD1 (5 bases). This CDR3 spans 14 amino acids. Germline-derived CDR1 and CDR2 are SGDLS and YYNGEE. V lost 4 bases and J 5 bases, leaving 12 bases between the germline ends. In DNA, the CDR3 is TGTGCCAGCAGCCGAATGGGGGAGAATGAAAAACTGTTTTTT. Protein product: CASSRMGENEKLFF. Drawing the rest from reference TRBV9 and TRBJ1-4, the complete variable domain is DSGVTQTPKHLITATGQRVTLRCSPRSGDLSVYWYQQSLDQGLQFLIQYYNGEERAKGNILERFSAQQFPDLHSELNLSSLELGDSALYFCASSRMGENEKLFFGSGTQLSVL.

The chain uses TRBV19 and TRBJ2-3; D gene uncertain. Trimming stripped 5 bases from V and 2 bases from J, with 11 bases between. Germline V gene data show CDR1 as LNHDA and CDR2 as SQIVND (reference sequence). The CDR3 runs 14 residues. This CDR3 reads CASSRTTFTDTQYF. In DNA form, the CDR3 reads TGTGCCAGTAGTCGAACTACCTTCACAGATACGCAGTATTTT.

The V gene is TRBV14, the J gene TRBJ2-1, with 9 positions matching TRBD2. V shed 2 bases, J shed 3 bases, and the junction held 5 bases outside the gene matches. Germline-derived CDR1 and CDR2 are SGHDN and FVKESK. The CDR3 length is 16 residues. CDR3 coding DNA: TGTGCCAGCAGCCAATTGACTAGCGGATACTACAATGAGCAGTTCTTC. It encodes CASSQLTSGYYNEQFF.